The source of this T cell receptor (beta chain) is a study of cytomegalovirus exposure and HLA in healthy donors. Germline assignment: CDR1 SGHTA and CDR2 FQGNSA. The V end lost 5 bases, the J end lost 7 bases, and 15 bases lay between the germline ends. This CDR3 is built from 14 residues. With 60 Vbeta and 13 Jbeta primers, the PCR was carried out. The table came from immunoSEQ multiplex PCR; TCRdb's copy has only in-frame clones and leaves some out. The sample holds 200,000 or so clones; approximately 81% are singletons and the top ten take just over 2%. The V call is TRBV7-2, the J call TRBJ1-3, with unresolved D. Sequences were obtained from PBMCs. The source of this sequence is a woman aged 18-30 years in good health and CMV-seropositive. CDR3 residues: CASSPRGVRNTIYF. The CDR3 DNA reads as TGTGCCAGCAGCCCCCGGGGAGTACGCAACACCATATATTTT.